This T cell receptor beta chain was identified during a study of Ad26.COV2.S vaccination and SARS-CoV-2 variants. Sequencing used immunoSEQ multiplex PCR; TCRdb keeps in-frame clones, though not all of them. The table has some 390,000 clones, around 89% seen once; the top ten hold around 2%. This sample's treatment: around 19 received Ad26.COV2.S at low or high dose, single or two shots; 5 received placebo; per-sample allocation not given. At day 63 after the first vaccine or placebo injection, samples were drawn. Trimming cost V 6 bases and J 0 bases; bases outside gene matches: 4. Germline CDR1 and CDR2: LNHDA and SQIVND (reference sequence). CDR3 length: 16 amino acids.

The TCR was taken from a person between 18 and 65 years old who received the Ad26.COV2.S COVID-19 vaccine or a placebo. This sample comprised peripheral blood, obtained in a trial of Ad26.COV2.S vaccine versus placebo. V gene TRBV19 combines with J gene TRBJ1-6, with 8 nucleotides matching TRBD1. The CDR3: CASRETGGSYNSPLHF. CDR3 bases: TGTGCCAGTAGAGAAACAGGGGGCTCCTATAATTCACCCCTCCACTTT.